The source of this T cell receptor beta chain is a study of glioma-infiltrating T cells after dendritic cell vaccination (dated by TCRdb to between 2015 and 2016). Some background on the complete study: Of the roughly 15 glioblastoma patients in the cohort, all drawn from Phase I and II dendritic cell vaccination trials, 9 were newly diagnosed and 6 had recurrent disease. Patients received autologous tumor lysate-pulsed dendritic cell vaccination between about 2002 and 2013. The vaccine was prepared from monocyte-derived dendritic cells that were cultured for roughly 7 days with IL-4 and GM-CSF and then pulsed overnight with autologous tumor lysate. Patients received three intradermal dendritic cell vaccine injections at biweekly intervals in the arm below the axilla. In glioblastoma patients vaccinated with dendritic cells, deep sequencing of TCR beta CDR3 regions served to measure tumor-infiltrating lymphocyte content and to compare repertoires between tumor and blood. Survival after dendritic cell vaccination was correlated with TCR sequencing metrics, such as TIL content and the overlap between tumor and blood repertoires.

What the study reported, not specific to this receptor: TCR clonality showed no direct relationship with survival, which suggests that a diverse polyclonal response may be important. The cohort was small and heterogeneous, with few patients having full blood and tumor sets and even fewer initial-recurrent tumor pairs. The TCR overlap response model with three groups was called speculative and said to need prospective validation. After dendritic cell vaccination, a higher estimated pretreatment TIL content predicted longer time to progression and overall survival.

V is cut back by 6 bases and J by 0 bases, with 9 bases in the junction unmatched. The CDR3 has 15 amino acids, counting the end cysteine and phenylalanine. Here the CDR3 DNA is all that survives: 45 bases in frame from base 1. In the germline V gene, CDR1 corresponds to SQVTM and CDR2 to ANQGSEA. Read against the paper, the sample's time point label means: after dendritic cell vaccination, including at tumor progression/relapse. Patients were selected on the basis of adequate residual fresh-frozen tumor tissue and more than two years of available survival data. An isocitrate dehydrogenase mutation was not carried by any of the glioblastoma patients, although molecular status was otherwise variable. PBMC were collected before vaccination, two weeks after the third vaccination, and at tumor progression when it occurred. Genomic DNA was extracted with the Qiagen DNeasy Blood extraction Kit. A remark on this clone: The antigen this receptor binds is unknown. Within one base of it there is no much larger clone, and no base qualities were kept.

Using the immunoSEQ assay, TCRB CDR3 regions were amplified from 2 micrograms of genomic DNA, or from all available DNA when less than that was on hand. The multiplex PCR employed 60 forward primers targeting TCR V beta segments and 13 reverse primers targeting J beta segments. To estimate the number of reads per starting template, synthetic control templates were added to each sample at limiting dilution. The Illumina HiSeq System generated 87 bp sequencing reads. The study's processing was this. PCR and sequencing errors were removed by a nearest neighbor algorithm that merged closely related sequences. TCR overlap was measured as the percentage of unique tumor TCR beta sequences that were also present in the peripheral blood of the same patient. The table comes from immuneACCESS by way of TCRdb, which keeps in-frame sequences with V and J called. Part of the clones is missing from these tables; in studies checked, under half for an unresolved V gene and the rest for unknown reasons. V and J calls and clone size are copied from that table; D and trimming were computed from the DNA. This sample comprises about 24,000 clones, about 90% of them detected only once. Less than 3% of the sample rests with the top ten.

The receptor was derived from a human donor with glioblastoma. The sequencing used blood, collected after dendritic cell vaccination. Recombination connected TRBV29-1 to TRBJ1-2, with 8 bases in between that match TRBD1. The CDR3 protein is CSVGPGQAANYGYTF. The nucleotide sequence reads as follows: TGCAGCGTGGGCCCGGGACAGGCAGCTAACTATGGCTACACCTTC.